Below, one T cell receptor beta chain is given with its context. The antigen is undetermined. The data stem from a study of CD8 T cells in ankylosing spondylitis. Points from the study as a whole: Earlier literature documents some of the motif variants in reactive arthritis synovial fluid and blood. A motif in TCR beta, a set of under ten highly homologous variants, appeared characteristic of ankylosing spondylitis blood.

In TCRdb, the 5' RACE reads were re-called with MiXCR into one record per CDR3 protein. This sample has under 850,000 distinct CDR3 sequences, with roughly 19% found just once. The CDR3 has 15 amino acids. V was pared by 3 bases and J by 3 bases, with 15 bases between. The germline gives CDR1 SGDLS, CDR2 YYNGEE. The TCR originated in a male donor with ankylosing spondylitis. The rearrangement joins TRBV9 to TRBJ1-1; D ambiguous. The specimen sequenced was blood, either unsorted or a sorted T cell fraction (not recorded which). The CDR3 DNA is TGTGCCAGCAGCGACGAGGCGGGAGGCCACACTGAAGCTTTCTTT. Amino acids: CASSDEAGGHTEAFF.